This TCR beta chain emerged from a study of blood T cell repertoires in COVID-19. The CDR3 loop spans 15 amino acids. Germline trimming cut 1 base from V and 0 bases from J; bases unmatched to any gene: 2. CDR1 is SGHTA and CDR2 is FQGNSA in the germline V gene. Authors' data handling: Researchers report that nucleated cell counts were estimated from reference gene primer amplification. The repertoire was sequenced with immunoSEQ multiplex PCR; TCRdb's copy has only in-frame clones and lacks some. That table gives V, J and clone size, and the DNA gave D and trimming. The sample gives 200,000 to 300,000 clones, approximately 88% of which show up once; 0.65% to 0.8% is in the top ten.

The V call is TRBV7-2, the J call TRBJ1-2; 7 bases line up with TRBD1. Sample: peripheral blood. The sequence was obtained from a human donor in a cohort sampled during active COVID-19. This CDR3 reads CASSLVGTANYGYTF. The CDR3 nucleotides read TGTGCCAGCAGCTTAGTTGGGACAGCTAACTATGGCTACACCTTC.